The 17 T cell receptor beta chains in this list originate from one sample, sequenced in a study of post-analysis software for immune sequencing data. Study-level results: TRBV5-6, TRBV5-1 and TRBV20-1 belonged to a set of roughly five TRBV segments that were more frequent in patients than controls.

TCR beta libraries were prepared from cDNA with unique molecular identifiers. TCRdb used MiXCR to reprocess the PCR reads, holding one entry per CDR3 protein. The repertoire includes about 620,000 distinct CDR3 sequences, around 40% of them detected once, and under 2% sits in the top ten. Their antigens are not known. Sequencing used blood. These receptors were taken from a girl aged 5 to 17 with multiple sclerosis.

This clonotype showed up just a few times. The gene calls are TRBV12-3 or TRBV12-4 and TRBJ1-2; D is ambiguous. This CDR3 is 13 amino acids long. Trimming cost V 3 bases and J 6 bases, with 11 bases left between them. The CDR3, as DNA: TGTGCCAGCAGTTTGGTACCAGGTCATGGCTACACCTTC. It is translated as CASSLVPGHGYTF.

This clonotype turned up a few times. The J gene is TRBJ2-7, the V gene TRBV9; D is undetermined. Trimming took off 0 bases at V and 3 bases at J, with 13 bases between the two ends. The CDR3 is 15 amino acids. From germline, CDR1 is SGDLS and CDR2 YYNGEE. CDR3 nucleotides: TGTGCCAGCAGCGTAGGCTCCTTAGGCGGCTACGAGCAGTACTTC. Protein product: CASSVGSLGGYEQYF.

This rearrangement joins TRBV5-1 to TRBJ1-2; D is possibly TRBD1 (6 bases). V lost 5 bases and J lost 4, with 15 bases in between. Per the germline V gene, CDR1 is SGHRS and CDR2 is YFSETQ. This CDR3 comprises 14 residues. The chain's CDR3 is CASRSGQSGYGYTF. CDR3 coding DNA: TGCGCCAGCAGATCCGGACAGTCGGGCTATGGCTACACCTTC.

The rearrangement joins TRBV12-3 or TRBV12-4 to TRBJ2-4, with 8 bases aligning to TRBD1. V gave up 0 bases and J gave up 0 bases; unmatched junction bases: 4. CDR3 length: 17 residues. This CDR3 is CASSLADRVGAKNIQYF. The CDR3 region has the DNA TGTGCCAGCAGTTTAGCGGACAGGGTTGGAGCCAAAAACATTCAGTACTTC.

This clonotype was recorded a few times. The chain recombines TRBV29-1 with TRBJ2-7; possibly TRBD1 for D (5 bases). V was cut by 4 bases and J by 3 bases, with 13 bases left in between. Germline lookup yields CDR1 SQVTM and CDR2 ANQGSEA. There are 13 residues in the CDR3. CDR3 residues: CSVGGQGHYEQYF. DNA of the CDR3: TGCAGCGTTGGAGGTCAGGGCCACTACGAGCAGTACTTC.

The genes are TRBV5-1 and TRBJ2-7; 12 bases fit TRBD1. The CDR3 totals 16 residues. V lost 2 bases, J lost 7 bases, and 10 bases stayed unmatched. Germline lookup yields CDR1 SGHRS and CDR2 YFSETQ. The chain's CDR3 is CASSLLSGQGAKEQYF. The DNA of the CDR3 is TGCGCCAGCAGCTTATTATCGGGACAGGGGGCCAAAGAGCAGTACTTC.

This clonotype was observed a handful of times. V gene TRBV7-2 combines with J gene TRBJ2-7, with TRBD1 matching 7 bases. This CDR3 has 14 amino acids. V shed 6 bases, J shed 4 bases, and the junction held 9 bases outside the gene matches. Germline V lookup: CDR1 SGHTA, CDR2 FQGNSA. The CDR3 nucleotides are TGTGCCAGCAGAGGGGGCAGCCGTTATTACGAGCAGTACTTC. Translation: CASRGGSRYYEQYF.

The J gene is TRBJ1-1, the V gene TRBV3-1; tentatively, D is TRBD1 (5 bases). The CDR3 extends over 13 amino acids. CDR1 is LGHDT and CDR2 is YNNKEL in the germline V gene (reference sequence). Trimming removed 3 bases from V and 12 bases from J, with 17 bases in between. CDR3 loop: CASSQGPSLPSFF. For the CDR3, the DNA is TGTGCCAGCAGCCAGGGACCCTCACTCCCCTCTTTCTTT.

This clonotype was detected a few times. The chain is built from TRBV29-1 and TRBJ1-1; D not certain. The V end was cut by 4 bases, the J end by 8 bases, with 5 bases between. This CDR3 is built from 9 residues. CDR1 is SQVTM, CDR2 ANQGSEA, per germline. CDR3 nucleotide sequence: TGCAGCGTTGCGTCAGAAGCTTTCTTT. Protein product: CSVASEAFF.

The J gene is TRBJ2-1, the V gene TRBV4-1; D call uncertain. With 3 bases removed from V and 0 bases from J, the gap between germline ends came to 15 bases. The germline V gene encodes CDR1 MGHRA and CDR2 YSYEKL. The CDR3 consists of 17 residues. The CDR3 sequence is CASSHETWYSSYNEQFF. In DNA, the CDR3 is TGCGCCAGCAGCCATGAAACGTGGTACAGCTCCTACAATGAGCAGTTCTTC.

The V and J genes are TRBV15 and TRBJ1-1; possible D gene TRBD1, 5 bases. The CDR3 sequence is 15 residues long. The V gene lost 0 bases and the J gene lost 1 base, with 9 bases spanning the gap. The germline V gene has CDR1 LNHNV and CDR2 YYDKDF (reference sequence). The CDR3 nucleotides are TGTGCCACCAGCAGAGATGGACAATCGAACACTGAAGCTTTCTTT. Amino acid sequence: CATSRDGQSNTEAFF.

This clonotype was detected only a few times. The genes are TRBV20-1 and TRBJ2-4, with D possibly matching TRBD2 (6 bases). The CDR3 loop spans 11 amino acids. In germline, CDR1 is DFQATT, CDR2 SNEGSKA (reference sequence). CDR3 nucleotides: TGCAGAGCGGGCAGGGAGGACATTCAGTACTTC. Protein product: CRAGREDIQYF.

V and J are TRBV12-3 or TRBV12-4 and TRBJ2-5, with D possibly TRBD1 on 6 matching bases. The CDR3 is made up of 14 amino acids. V was trimmed by 10 bases and J by 1 base, leaving 16 bases between them. CDR3 amino acids: CANLLWTAQETQYF. The CDR3 coding sequence is TGTGCCAACCTTCTTTGGACAGCCCAAGAGACCCAGTACTTC.

The chain uses TRBV20-1 and TRBJ2-5, with no clear D. V was shortened by 6 bases and J by 11 bases, with 19 bases between the two germline ends. Germline assignment: CDR1 DFQATT and CDR2 SNEGSKA (reference sequence). The CDR3 sequence is 12 residues long. The CDR3 coding sequence is TGCAGTGCGCCGGACGGACCGTATGAGCAGTACTTC. This codes for CSAPDGPYEQYF.

This clonotype was counted a few times. This rearrangement joins TRBV7-9 to TRBJ2-1; the match to TRBD2 covers 7 bases. The CDR3 length is 17 residues. The germline CDR1 and CDR2 sequences are SEHNR and FQNEAQ (reference sequence). Germline trimming cut 2 bases from V and 2 bases from J; bases unmatched to any gene: 9. The CDR3 here is CASSLSLSSGPYNEQFF. DNA for the CDR3: TGTGCCAGCAGCTTATCGCTTTCTAGCGGACCCTACAATGAGCAGTTCTTC.

V gene TRBV4-2 combines with J gene TRBJ2-7; TRBD2 aligns across 10 bases. Losses at the gene ends were 3 bases for V and 0 bases for J; bases not matched to a gene: 5. CDR1 is LGHNA, CDR2 YNFKEQ, per germline. The length of the CDR3 is 16 residues. The CDR3 nucleotides are TGTGCCAGCAGCCATCCCCTAGCGGGAGTCTCCTACGAGCAGTACTTC. This codes for CASSHPLAGVSYEQYF.

The gene calls are TRBV7-2 and TRBJ2-1; 9 nucleotides match TRBD2. Germline lookup yields CDR1 SGHTA and CDR2 FQGNSA. Unmatched junction bases numbered 10, after V lost 4 bases and J lost 9 bases. This CDR3 is built from 15 residues. CDR3 in amino acids: CASSWGSGRFGEQFF. The CDR3 DNA reads TGTGCCAGCAGCTGGGGGAGCGGGAGGTTTGGTGAGCAGTTCTTC.